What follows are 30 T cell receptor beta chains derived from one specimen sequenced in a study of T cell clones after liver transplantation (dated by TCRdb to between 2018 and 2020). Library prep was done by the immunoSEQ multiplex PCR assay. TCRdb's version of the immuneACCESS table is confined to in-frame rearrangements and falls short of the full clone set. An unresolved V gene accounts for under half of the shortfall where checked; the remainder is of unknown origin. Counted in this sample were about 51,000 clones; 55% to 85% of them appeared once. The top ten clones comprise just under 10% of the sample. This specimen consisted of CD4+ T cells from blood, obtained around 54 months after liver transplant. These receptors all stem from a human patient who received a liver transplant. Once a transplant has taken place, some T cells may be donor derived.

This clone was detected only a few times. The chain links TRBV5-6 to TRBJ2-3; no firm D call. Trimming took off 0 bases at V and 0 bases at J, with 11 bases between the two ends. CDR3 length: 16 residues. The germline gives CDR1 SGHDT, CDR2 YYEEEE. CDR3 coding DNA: TGTGCCAGCAGCTTGGAGTTTGGCGGAAGCACAGATACGCAGTATTTT. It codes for CASSLEFGGSTDTQYF.

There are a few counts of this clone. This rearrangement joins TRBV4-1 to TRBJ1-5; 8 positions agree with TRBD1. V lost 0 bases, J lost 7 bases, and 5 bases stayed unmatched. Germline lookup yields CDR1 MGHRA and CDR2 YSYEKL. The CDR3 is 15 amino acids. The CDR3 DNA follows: TGCGCCAGCAGCCAAGAAGTGACAGGGGACCAGCCCCAGCATTTT. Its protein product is CASSQEVTGDQPQHF.

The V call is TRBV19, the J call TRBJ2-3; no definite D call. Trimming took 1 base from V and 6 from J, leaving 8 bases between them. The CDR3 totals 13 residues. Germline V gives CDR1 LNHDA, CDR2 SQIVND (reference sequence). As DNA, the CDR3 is TGTGCCAGTAGTATAGTAGGGCTTGATACGCAGTATTTT. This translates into CASSIVGLDTQYF.

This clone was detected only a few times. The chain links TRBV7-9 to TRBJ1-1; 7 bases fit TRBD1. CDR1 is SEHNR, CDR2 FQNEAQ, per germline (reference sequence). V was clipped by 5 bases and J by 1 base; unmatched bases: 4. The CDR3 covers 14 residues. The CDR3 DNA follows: TGTGCCAGCAGCGCCGGGACAGAGAACACTGAAGCTTTCTTT. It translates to CASSAGTENTEAFF.

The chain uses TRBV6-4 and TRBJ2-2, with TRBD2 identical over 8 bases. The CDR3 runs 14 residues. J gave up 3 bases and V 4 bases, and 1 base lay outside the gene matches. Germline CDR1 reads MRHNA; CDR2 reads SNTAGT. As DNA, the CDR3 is TGTGCCAGCAGTGGACTAGCGTACACCGGGGAGCTGTTTTTT. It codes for CASSGLAYTGELFF.

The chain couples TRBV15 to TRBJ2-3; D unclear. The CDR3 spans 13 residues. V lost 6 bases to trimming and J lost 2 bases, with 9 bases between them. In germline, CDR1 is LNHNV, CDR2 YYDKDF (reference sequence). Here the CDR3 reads CATRASATDTQYF. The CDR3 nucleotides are TGTGCCACCAGGGCGTCGGCCACAGATACGCAGTATTTT. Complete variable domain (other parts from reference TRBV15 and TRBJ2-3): DAMVIQNPRYQVTQFGKPVTLSCSQTLNHNVMYWYQQKSSQAPKLLFHYYDKDFNNEADTPDNFQSRRPNTSFCFLDIRSPGLGDTAMYLCATRASATDTQYFGPGTRLTVL.

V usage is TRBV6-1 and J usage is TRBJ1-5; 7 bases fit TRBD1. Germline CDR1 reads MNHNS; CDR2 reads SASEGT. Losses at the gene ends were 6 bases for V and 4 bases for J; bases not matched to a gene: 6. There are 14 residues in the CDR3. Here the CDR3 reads CASSDRAGNQPQHF. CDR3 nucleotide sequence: TGTGCCAGCAGCGACAGGGCTGGTAATCAGCCCCAGCATTTT.

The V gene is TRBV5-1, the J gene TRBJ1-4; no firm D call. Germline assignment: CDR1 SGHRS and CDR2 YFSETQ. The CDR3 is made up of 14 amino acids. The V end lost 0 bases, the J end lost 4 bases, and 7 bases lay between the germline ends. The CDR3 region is CASSLAGNNEKLFF. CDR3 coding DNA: TGCGCCAGCAGCTTGGCCGGAAATAATGAAAAACTGTTTTTT.

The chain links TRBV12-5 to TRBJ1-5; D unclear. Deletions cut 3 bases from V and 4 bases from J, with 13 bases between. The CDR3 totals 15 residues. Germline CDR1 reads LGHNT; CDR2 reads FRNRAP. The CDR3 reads CASGFGTVWNQPQHF. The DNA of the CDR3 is TGTGCTAGTGGTTTCGGTACGGTTTGGAATCAGCCCCAGCATTTT.

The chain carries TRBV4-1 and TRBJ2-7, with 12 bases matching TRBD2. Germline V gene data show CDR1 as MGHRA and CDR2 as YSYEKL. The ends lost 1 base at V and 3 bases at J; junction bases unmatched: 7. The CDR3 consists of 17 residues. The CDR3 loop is CASSQAAVTSGGYEQYF. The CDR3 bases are TGCGCCAGCAGCCAAGCCGCGGTGACTAGCGGGGGCTACGAGCAGTACTTC.

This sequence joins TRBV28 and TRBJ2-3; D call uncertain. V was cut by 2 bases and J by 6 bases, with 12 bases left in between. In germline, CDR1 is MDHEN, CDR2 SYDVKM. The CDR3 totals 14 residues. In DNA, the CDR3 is TGTGCCAGCAGTTTAAACCTGGGCGGCGATACGCAGTATTTT. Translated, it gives CASSLNLGGDTQYF.

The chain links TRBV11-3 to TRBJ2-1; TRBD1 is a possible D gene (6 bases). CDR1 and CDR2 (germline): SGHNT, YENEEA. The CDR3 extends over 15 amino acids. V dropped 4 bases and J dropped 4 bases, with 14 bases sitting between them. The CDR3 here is CASSYSDGQYNEQFF. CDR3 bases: TGTGCCAGCAGCTACTCGGATGGACAGTACAATGAGCAGTTCTTC.

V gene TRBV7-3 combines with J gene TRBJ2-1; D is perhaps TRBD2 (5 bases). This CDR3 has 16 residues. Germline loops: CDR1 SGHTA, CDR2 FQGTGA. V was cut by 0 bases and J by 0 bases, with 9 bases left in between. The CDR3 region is CASSLTGDSSYNEQFF. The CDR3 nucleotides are TGTGCCAGCAGCTTAACGGGAGATAGCTCCTACAATGAGCAGTTCTTC.

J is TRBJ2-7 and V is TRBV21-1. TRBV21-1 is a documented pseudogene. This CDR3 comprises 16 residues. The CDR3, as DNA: TGTGCCAGCAGCAAAGGGACCGCTGAAAGCTCCTACGAGCAGTACTTC. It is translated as CASSKGTAESSYEQYF.

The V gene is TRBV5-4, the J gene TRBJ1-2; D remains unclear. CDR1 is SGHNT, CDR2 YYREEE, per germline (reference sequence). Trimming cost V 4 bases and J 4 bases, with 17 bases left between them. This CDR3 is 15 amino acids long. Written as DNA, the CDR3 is TGTGCCAGCAGCCTGTGGGCCTCCGAAGTCTATGGCTACACCTTC. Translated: CASSLWASEVYGYTF.

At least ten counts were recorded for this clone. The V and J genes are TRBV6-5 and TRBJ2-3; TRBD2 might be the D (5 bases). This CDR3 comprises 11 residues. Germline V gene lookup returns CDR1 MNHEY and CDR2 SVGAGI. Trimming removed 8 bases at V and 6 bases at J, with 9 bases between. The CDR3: CASQRGDTQYF. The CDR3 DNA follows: TGTGCCAGCCAACGCGGGGATACGCAGTATTTT.

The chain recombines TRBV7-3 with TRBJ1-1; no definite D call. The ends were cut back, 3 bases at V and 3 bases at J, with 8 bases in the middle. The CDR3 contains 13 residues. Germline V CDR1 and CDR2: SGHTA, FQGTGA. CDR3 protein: CASSLSGYTEAFF. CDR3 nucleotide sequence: TGTGCCAGCAGCTTGAGCGGGTACACTGAAGCTTTCTTT.

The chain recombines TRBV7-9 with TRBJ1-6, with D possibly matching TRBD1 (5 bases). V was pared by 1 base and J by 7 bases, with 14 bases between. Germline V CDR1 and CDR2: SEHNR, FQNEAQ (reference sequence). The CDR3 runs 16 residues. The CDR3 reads CASSLDRPGPNSPLHF. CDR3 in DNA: TGTGCCAGCAGCTTAGATCGGCCAGGGCCAAATTCACCCCTCCACTTT.

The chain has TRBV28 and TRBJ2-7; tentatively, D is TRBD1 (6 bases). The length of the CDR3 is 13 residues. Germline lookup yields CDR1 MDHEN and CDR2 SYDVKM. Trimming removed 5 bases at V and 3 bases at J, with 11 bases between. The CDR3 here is CASSPGHLYEQYF. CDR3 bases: TGTGCCAGCAGTCCGGGACACCTCTACGAGCAGTACTTC.

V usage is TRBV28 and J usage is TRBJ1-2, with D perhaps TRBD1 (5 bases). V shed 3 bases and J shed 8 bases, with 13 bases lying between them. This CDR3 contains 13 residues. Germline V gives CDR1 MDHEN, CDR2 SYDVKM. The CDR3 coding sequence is TGTGCCAGCAGTTTCCAGGGACGGGTGGGCTACACCTTC. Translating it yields CASSFQGRVGYTF.

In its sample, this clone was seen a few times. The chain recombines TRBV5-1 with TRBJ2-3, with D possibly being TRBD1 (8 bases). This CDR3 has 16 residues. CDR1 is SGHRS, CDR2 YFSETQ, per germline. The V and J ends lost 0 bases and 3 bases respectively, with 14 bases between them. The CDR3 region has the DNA TGCGCCAGCAGCTTGGGTGACAGGGGAGGGACAGATACGCAGTATTTT. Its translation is CASSLGDRGGTDTQYF.

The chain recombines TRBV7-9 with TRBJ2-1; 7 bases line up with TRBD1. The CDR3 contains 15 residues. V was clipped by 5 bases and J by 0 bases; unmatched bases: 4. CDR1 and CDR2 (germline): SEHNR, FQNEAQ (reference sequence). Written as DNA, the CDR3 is TGTGCCAGCAGCCAGACAGGGAGCTCCTACAATGAGCAGTTCTTC. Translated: CASSQTGSSYNEQFF.

CDR3 loop: CATSREAGWFGGYTF. The DNA of the CDR3 is TGTGCCACCAGCAGAGAGGCAGGGTGGTTTGGTGGCTACACCTTC. This chain uses TRBV15 with TRBJ1-2; the D gene is possibly TRBD1 (5 bases). Germline loops: CDR1 LNHNV, CDR2 YYDKDF (reference sequence). CDR3 length: 15 residues. Trimming stripped 0 bases from V and 7 bases from J, with 15 bases between.

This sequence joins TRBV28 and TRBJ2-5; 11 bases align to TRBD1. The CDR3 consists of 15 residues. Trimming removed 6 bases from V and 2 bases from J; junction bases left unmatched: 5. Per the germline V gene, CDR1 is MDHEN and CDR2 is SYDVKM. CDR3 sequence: CASRSGQGGQETQYF. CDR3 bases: TGTGCCAGCAGGTCGGGACAGGGGGGTCAAGAGACCCAGTACTTC.

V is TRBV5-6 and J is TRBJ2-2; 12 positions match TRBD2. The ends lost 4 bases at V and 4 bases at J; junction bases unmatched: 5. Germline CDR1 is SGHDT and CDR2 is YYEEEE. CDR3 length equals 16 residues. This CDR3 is CASSLAGGPSTGELFF. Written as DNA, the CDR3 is TGTGCCAGCAGCCTAGCGGGGGGGCCGAGCACCGGGGAGCTGTTTTTT.

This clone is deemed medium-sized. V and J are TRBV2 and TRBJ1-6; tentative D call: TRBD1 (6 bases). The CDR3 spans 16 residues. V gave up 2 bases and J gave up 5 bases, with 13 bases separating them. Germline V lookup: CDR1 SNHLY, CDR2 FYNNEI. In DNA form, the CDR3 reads TGTGCCAGCAGTGAACTGGGGGCCCTAAATAATTCACCCCTCCACTTT. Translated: CASSELGALNNSPLHF.

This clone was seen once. CDR3 residues: CASSYSQGNSPLHF. CDR3 sequence (DNA): TGTGCCAGCAGTTACTCTCAGGGCAATTCACCCCTCCACTTT. The chain links TRBV6-6 to TRBJ1-6, with D maybe TRBD1 (5 bases). The V end was cut by 0 bases, the J end by 7 bases, with 7 bases between. Germline CDR1 and CDR2: MNHNY and SVGAGI (reference sequence). The CDR3 spans 14 residues.

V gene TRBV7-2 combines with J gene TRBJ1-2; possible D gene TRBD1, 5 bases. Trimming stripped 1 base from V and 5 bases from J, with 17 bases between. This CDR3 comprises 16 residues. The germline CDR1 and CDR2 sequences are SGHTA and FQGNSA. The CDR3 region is CASSLGGAPGFYGYTF. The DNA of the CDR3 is TGTGCCAGCAGCTTAGGAGGAGCCCCAGGGTTTTATGGCTACACCTTC.

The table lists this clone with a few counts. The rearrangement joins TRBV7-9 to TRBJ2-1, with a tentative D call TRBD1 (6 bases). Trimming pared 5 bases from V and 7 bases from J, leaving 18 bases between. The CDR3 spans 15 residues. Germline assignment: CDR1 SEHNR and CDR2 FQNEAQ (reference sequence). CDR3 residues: CASSLRTQGWNEQFF. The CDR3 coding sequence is TGTGCCAGCAGCCTACGTACCCAGGGGTGGAATGAGCAGTTCTTC. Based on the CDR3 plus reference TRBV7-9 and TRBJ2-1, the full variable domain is DTGVSQNPRHKITKRGQNVTFRCDPISEHNRLYWYRQTLGQGPEFLTYFQNEAQLEKSRLLSDRFSAERPKGSFSTLEIQRTEQGDSAMYLCASSLRTQGWNEQFFGPGTRLTVL.

DNA for the CDR3: TGTGCCTGGAGTATCGACAGGGGGGGCCCGGAGCAGTACTTC. Translated: CAWSIDRGGPEQYF. The chain couples TRBV30 to TRBJ2-7; 9 bases line up with TRBD1. Germline V gene sequence: CDR1 GTSNPN, CDR2 SVGIG (reference sequence). Trimming cost V 2 bases and J 7 bases; bases outside gene matches: 9. The CDR3 is 14 residues long.